This T cell receptor (beta chain) was captured by sequencing in a study of blood T cell repertoires in COVID-19. Trimming took off 4 bases at V and 1 base at J, with 10 bases between the two ends. Germline CDR1 is MDHEN and CDR2 is SYDVKM. The CDR3 has 14 residues. Authors' analysis steps: Amplification with reference gene primers provided the estimates of nucleated cell counts. Produced via immunoSEQ multiplex PCR; TCRdb's table is partial and in-frame only. Clonal size and the V and J genes are those of that table, whereas D and trimming came from the DNA. Of 150,000 to 200,000 clones listed, 80% were seen once; the top ten hold about 6.9%.

The V call is TRBV28, the J call TRBJ1-1; D is unclear. Sequencing used peripheral blood. The receptor was isolated from a man aged 60 to 75 with acute or convalescent COVID-19. CDR3 sequence: CASSSSRGNTEAFF. In nucleotides, the CDR3 is TGTGCCAGCAGTTCTTCCCGGGGGAACACTGAAGCTTTCTTT.